Reported below is one T cell receptor beta chain. This specimen comes from a study of shared T cell receptors in the human thymus. Only in-frame clones appear in the TCRdb table, and some are missing; sequencing was by immunoSEQ multiplex PCR. The data show fewer than 700,000 clones, with roughly 90% seen just once and approximately 0.011% held by the top ten. With 5 bases removed from V and 5 bases from J, the gap between germline ends came to 9 bases. The CDR3 covers 11 residues. The germline V gene encodes CDR1 DFQATT and CDR2 SNEGSKA (reference sequence). This sample also appeared in a second study, on human thymus T cells. From that report: Immunologically healthy infants in Finland undergoing congenital heart defect surgery were the donors. Thymic as well as blood repertoires seemed to favor certain V and J genes unevenly.

Source material: thymocytes. This chain links TRBV20-1 with TRBJ1-2, with a tentative D call TRBD1 (6 bases). This receptor was identified in a boy younger than two with a congenital heart defect. For the CDR3, the DNA is TGCAGTGCTCAAGGGGGATATGGCTACACCTTC. Amino acid sequence: CSAQGGYGYTF.